The entry that follows covers one TCR beta chain sequence. This sample was taken from a study of blood T cell repertoires in COVID-19. The wider study: The study drew acute and convalescent COVID-19 samples from the United States, Italy and Spain.

Followed longitudinally, the Seattle patients had been enrolled during active infection. Authors' processing steps: Counts of nucleated cells, estimated from reference gene primer amplification, were obtained. Sequencing used immunoSEQ multiplex PCR; TCRdb keeps in-frame clones, though not all of them. D and trimming were read from the DNA, whereas the V and J calls and clone size are those reported in that table. The sample contains 150,000 to 200,000 clones, roughly 80% of which appear only once. V was trimmed by 6 bases and J by 5 bases, leaving 13 bases between them. The CDR3 consists of 14 residues. Germline V gives CDR1 ENHRY, CDR2 SYGVKD.

Material: peripheral blood. This TCR was sampled from a woman aged 40 to 55 with COVID-19, enrolled during active disease. The V gene is TRBV10-3, the J gene TRBJ2-2; no clear D. The DNA of the CDR3 is TGTGCCATCAGCCGAGCCTCCGGGACCGGGGAGCTGTTTTTT. This sequence encodes CAISRASGTGELFF.